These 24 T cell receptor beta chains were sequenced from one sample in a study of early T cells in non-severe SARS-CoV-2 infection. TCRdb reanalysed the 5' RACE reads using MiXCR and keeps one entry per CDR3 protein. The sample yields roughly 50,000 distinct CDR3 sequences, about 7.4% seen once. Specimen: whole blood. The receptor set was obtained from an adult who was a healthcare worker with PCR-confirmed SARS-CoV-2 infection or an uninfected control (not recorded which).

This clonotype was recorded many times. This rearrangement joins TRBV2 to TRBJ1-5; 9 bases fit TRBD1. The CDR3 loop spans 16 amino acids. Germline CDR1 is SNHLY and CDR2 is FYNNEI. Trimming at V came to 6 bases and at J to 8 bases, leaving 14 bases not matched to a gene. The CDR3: CASRPGTGWSSEPQHF. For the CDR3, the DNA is TGTGCCAGCAGACCCGGGACAGGGTGGTCAAGTGAGCCCCAGCATTTT. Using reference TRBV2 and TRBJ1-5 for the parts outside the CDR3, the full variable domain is EPEVTQTPSHQVTQMGQEVILRCVPISNHLYFYWYRQILGQKVEFLVSFYNNEISEKSEIFDDQFSVERPDGSNFTLKIRSTKLEDSAMYFCASRPGTGWSSEPQHFGDGTRLSIL.

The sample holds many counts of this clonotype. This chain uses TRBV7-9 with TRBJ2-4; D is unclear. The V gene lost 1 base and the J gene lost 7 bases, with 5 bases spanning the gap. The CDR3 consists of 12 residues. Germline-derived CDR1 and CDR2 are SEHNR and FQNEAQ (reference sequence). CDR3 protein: CASSLGDNIQYF. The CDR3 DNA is TGTGCCAGCAGCTTAGGGGATAACATTCAGTACTTC.

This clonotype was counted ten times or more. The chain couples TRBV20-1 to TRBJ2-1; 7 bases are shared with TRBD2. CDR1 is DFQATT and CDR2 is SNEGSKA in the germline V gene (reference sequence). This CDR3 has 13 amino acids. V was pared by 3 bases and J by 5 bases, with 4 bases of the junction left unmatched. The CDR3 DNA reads TGCAGTGCTAGTGGGACTACGCACAATGAGCAGTTCTTC. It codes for CSASGTTHNEQFF.

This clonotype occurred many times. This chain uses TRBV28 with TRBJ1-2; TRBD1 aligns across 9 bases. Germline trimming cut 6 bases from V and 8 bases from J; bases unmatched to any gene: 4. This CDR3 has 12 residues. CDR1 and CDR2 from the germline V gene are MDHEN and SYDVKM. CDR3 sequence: CASRGTGWGYTF. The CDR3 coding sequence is TGTGCCAGCAGAGGGACAGGGTGGGGCTACACCTTC.

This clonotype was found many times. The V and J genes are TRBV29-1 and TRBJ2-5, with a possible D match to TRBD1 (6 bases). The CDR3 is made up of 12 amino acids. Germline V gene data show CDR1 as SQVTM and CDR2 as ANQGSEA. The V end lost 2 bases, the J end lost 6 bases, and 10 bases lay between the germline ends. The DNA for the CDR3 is TGCAGCGTTGAAAGAGGGGGAAAGACCCAGTACTTC. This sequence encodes CSVERGGKTQYF.

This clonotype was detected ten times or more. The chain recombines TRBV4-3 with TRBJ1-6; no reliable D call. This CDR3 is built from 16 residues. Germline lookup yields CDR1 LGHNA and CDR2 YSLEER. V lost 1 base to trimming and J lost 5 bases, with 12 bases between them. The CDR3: CASSQVRTENNSPLHF. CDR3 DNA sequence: TGCGCCAGCAGCCAAGTCCGGACGGAGAATAATTCACCCCTCCACTTT.

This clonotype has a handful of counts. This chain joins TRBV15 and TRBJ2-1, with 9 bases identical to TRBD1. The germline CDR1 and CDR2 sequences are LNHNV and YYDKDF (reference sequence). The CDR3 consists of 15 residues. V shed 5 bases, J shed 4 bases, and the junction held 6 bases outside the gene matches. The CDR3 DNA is TGTGCCACCAGCGGACCGGGACAGGGATACAATGAGCAGTTCTTC. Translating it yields CATSGPGQGYNEQFF.

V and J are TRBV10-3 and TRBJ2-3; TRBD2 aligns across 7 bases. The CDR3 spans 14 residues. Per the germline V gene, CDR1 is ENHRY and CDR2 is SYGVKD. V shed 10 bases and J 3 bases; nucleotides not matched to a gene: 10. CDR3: CATGPSRGTDTQYF. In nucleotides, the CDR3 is TGTGCCACCGGCCCGTCGCGGGGGACAGATACGCAGTATTTT.

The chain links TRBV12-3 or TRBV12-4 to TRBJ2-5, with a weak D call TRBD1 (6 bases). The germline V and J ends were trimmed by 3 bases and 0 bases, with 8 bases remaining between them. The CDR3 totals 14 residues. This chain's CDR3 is CASSFRTDQETQYF. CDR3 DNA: TGTGCCAGCAGTTTTAGGACAGACCAAGAGACCCAGTACTTC.

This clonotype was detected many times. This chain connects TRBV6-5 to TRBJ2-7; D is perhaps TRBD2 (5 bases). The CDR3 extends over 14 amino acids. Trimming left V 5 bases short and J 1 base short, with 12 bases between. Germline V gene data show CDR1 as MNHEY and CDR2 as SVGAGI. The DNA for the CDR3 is TGTGCCAGCAGTCCAAAACGGGGTTCCTACGAGCAGTACTTC. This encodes CASSPKRGSYEQYF.

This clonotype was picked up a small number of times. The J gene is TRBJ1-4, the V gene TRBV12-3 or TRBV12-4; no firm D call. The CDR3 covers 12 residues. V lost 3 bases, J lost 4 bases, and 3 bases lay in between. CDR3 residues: CASSFGNEKLFF. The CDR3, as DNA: TGTGCCAGCAGTTTTGGTAATGAAAAACTGTTTTTT.

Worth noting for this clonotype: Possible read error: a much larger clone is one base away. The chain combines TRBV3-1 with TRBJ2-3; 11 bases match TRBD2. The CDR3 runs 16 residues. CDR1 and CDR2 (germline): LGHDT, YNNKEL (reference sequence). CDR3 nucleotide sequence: TGTGCCAGCAGCCCCTGGCGGGGACTAGCGGCAGATATGCAGTATTTT. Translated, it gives CASSPWRGLAADMQYF.

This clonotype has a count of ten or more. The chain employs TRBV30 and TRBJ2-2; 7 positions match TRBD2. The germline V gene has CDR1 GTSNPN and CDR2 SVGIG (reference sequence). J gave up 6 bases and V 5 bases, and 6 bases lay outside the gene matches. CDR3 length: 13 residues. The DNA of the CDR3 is TGTGCCTGGCACCGGGACTACGCCGGGGAGCTGTTTTTT. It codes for CAWHRDYAGELFF.

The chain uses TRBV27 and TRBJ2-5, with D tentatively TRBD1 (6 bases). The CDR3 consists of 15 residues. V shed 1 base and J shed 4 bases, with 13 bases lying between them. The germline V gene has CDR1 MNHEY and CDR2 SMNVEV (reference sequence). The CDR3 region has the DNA TGTGCCAGCAGTTTATACCCAGGGGAAGTAGAGACCCAGTACTTC. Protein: CASSLYPGEVETQYF.

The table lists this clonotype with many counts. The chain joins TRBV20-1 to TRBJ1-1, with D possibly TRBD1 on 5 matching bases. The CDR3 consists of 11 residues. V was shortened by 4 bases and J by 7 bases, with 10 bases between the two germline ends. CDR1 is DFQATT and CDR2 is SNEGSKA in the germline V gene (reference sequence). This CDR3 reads CSAMGPREAFF. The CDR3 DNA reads TGCAGTGCTATGGGGCCACGTGAAGCTTTCTTT.

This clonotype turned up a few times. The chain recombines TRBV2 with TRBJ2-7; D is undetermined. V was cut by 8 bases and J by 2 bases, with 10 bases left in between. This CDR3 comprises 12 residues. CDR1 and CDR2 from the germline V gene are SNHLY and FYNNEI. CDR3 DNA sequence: TGTGCCAGCGGCGAGAAGACCTACGAGCAGTACTTC. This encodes CASGEKTYEQYF.

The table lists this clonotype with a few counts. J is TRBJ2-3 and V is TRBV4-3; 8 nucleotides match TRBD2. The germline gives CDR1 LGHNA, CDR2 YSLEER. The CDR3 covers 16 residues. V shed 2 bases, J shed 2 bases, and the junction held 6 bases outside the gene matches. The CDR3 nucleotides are TGCGCCAGCAGCCAAAAAGCGGGGGCCAACACAGATACGCAGTATTTT. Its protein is CASSQKAGANTDTQYF.

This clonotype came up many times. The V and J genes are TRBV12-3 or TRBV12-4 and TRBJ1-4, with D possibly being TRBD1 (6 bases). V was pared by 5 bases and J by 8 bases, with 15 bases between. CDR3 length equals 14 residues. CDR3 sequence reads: CASSTTGIGEKLFF. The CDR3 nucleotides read TGTGCCAGCAGTACAACAGGGATAGGGGAAAAACTGTTTTTT.

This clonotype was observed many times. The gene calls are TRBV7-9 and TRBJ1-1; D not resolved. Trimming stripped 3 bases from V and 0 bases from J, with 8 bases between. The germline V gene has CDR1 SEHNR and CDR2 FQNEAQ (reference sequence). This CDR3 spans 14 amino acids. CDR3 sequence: CASSLNQMNTEAFF. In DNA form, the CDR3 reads TGTGCCAGCAGCTTGAACCAGATGAACACTGAAGCTTTCTTT.

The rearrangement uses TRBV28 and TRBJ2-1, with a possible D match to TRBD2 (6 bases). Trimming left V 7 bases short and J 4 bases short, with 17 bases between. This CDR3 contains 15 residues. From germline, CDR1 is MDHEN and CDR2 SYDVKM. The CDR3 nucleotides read TGTGCCAGCACCTTCCGCGGAGGGCCTTACAATGAGCAGTTCTTC. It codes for CASTFRGGPYNEQFF. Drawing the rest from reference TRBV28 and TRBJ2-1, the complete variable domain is DVKVTQSSRYLVKRTGEKVFLECVQDMDHENMFWYRQDPGLGLRLIYFSYDVKMKEKGDIPEGYSVSREKKERFSLILESASTNQTSMYLCASTFRGGPYNEQFFGPGTRLTVL.

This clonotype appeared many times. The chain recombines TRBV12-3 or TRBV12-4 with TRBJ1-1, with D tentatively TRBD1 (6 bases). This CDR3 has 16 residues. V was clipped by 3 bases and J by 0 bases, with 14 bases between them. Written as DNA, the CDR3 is TGTGCCAGCAGTTTTTTAACAGGGCTCATGAACACTGAAGCTTTCTTT. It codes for CASSFLTGLMNTEAFF.

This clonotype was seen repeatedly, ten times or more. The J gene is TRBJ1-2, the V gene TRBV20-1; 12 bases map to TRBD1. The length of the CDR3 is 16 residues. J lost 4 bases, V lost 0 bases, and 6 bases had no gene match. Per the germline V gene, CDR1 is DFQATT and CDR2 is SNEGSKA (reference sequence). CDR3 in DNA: TGCAGTGCTAGAGAAGGTGGGACAGGGGGCGGCTATGGCTACACCTTC. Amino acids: CSAREGGTGGGYGYTF.

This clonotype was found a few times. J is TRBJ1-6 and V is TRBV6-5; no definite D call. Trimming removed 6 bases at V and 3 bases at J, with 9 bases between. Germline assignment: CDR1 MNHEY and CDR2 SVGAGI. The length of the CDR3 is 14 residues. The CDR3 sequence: CASRPGIYNSPLHF. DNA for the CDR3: TGTGCCAGCAGGCCCGGGATCTATAATTCACCCCTCCACTTT.

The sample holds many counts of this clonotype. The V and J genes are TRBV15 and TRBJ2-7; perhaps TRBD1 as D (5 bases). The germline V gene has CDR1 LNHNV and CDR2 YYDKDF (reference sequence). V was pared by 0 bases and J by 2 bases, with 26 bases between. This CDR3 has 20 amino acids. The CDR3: CATSRDKRQKNPFWAYEQYF. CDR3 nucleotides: TGTGCCACCAGCAGAGATAAGAGACAGAAAAATCCCTTTTGGGCCTACGAGCAGTACTTC.